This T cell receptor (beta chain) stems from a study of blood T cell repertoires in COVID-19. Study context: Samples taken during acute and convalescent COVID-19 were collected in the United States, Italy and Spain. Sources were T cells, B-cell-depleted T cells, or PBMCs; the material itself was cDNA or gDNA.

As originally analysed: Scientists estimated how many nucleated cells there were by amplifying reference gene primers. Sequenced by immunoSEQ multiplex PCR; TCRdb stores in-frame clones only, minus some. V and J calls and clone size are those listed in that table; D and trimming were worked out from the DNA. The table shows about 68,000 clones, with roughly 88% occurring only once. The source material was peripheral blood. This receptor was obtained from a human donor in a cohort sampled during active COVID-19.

The DNA for the CDR3 is TGTGCCAGCAGCGCGGGACAGGGTGAGAATCAGCCCCAGCATTTT. It specifies CASSAGQGENQPQHF. The genes are TRBV5-6 and TRBJ1-5; 9 bases agree with TRBD1. CDR1 SGHDT and CDR2 YYEEEE come from the germline V gene. The V gene end was trimmed by 4 bases and the J gene end by 4 bases; junction bases not matched to a gene: 6. The CDR3 has 15 residues.